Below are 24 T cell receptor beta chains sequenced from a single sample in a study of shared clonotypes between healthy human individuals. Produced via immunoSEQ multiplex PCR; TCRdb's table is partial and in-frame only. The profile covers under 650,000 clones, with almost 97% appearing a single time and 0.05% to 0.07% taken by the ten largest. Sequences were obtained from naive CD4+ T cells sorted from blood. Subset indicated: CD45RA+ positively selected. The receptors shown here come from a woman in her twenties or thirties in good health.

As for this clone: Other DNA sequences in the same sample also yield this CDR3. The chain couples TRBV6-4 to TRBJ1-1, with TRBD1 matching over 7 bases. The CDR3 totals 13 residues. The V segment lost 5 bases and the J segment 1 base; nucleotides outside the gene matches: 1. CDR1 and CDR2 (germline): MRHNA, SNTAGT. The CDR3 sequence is CASSRQGNTEAFF. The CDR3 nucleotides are TGTGCCAGCAGTCGACAGGGGAACACTGAAGCTTTCTTT.

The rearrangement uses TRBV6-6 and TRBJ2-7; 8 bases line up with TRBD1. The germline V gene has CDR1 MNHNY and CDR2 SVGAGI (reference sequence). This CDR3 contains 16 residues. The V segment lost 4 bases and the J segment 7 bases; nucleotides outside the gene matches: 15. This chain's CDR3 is CASSSAGQETLREQYF. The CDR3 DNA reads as TGTGCCAGCAGTTCGGCGGGACAGGAAACCCTACGGGAGCAGTACTTC.

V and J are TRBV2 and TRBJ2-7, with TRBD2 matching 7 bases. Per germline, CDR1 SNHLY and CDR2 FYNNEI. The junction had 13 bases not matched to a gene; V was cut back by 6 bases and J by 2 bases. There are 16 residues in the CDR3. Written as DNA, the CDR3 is TGTGCCAGCAGATACGGTCGGGAGGAGGGTACCTACGAGCAGTACTTC. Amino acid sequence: CASRYGREEGTYEQYF.

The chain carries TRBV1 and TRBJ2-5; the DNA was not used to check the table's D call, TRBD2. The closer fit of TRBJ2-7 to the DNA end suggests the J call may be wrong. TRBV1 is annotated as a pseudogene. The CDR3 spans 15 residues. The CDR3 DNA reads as TGCACCAGCAGCCGCCCCCGCGGGGGTTATGACGAGCAGTACTTC. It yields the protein CTSSRPRGGYDEQYF.

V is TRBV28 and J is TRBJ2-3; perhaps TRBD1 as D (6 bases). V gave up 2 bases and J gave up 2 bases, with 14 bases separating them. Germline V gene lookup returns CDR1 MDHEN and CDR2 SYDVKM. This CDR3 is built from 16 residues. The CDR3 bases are TGTGCCAGCAGTTTAATTGGGGGCGGGTCCACAGATACGCAGTATTTT. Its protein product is CASSLIGGGSTDTQYF.

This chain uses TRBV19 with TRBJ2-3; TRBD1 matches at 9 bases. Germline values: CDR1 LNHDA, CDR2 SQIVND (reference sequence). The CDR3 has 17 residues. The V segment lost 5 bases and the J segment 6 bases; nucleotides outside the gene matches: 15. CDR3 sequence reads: CASSPSVVLTGGDTQYF. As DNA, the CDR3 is TGTGCCAGTAGTCCCTCTGTTGTTTTGACAGGGGGGGATACGCAGTATTTT.

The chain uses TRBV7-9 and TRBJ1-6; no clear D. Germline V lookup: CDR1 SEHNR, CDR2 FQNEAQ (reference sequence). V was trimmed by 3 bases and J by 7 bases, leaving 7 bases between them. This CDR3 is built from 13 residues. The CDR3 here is CASSFDQNSPLHF. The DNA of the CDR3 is TGTGCCAGCAGCTTCGACCAAAATTCACCCCTCCACTTT.

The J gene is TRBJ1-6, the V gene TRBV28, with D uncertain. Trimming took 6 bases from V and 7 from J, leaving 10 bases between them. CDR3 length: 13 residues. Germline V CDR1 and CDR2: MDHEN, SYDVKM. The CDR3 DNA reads TGTGCCAGCAGCCGAGCGGGGAATTCACCCCTCCACTTT. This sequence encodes CASSRAGNSPLHF.

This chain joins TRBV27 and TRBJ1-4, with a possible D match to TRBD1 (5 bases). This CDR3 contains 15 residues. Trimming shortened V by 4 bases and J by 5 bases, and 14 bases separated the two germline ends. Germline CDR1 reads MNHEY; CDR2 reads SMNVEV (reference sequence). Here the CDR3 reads CASSSTGGINEKLFF. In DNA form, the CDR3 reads TGTGCCAGCAGTTCCACCGGGGGGATCAATGAAAAACTGTTTTTT.

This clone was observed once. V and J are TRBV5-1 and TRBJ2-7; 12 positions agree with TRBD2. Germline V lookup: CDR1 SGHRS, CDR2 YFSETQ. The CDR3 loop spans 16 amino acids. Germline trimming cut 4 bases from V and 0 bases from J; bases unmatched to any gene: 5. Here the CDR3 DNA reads TGCGCCAGCAGCGGCGGACTAGCGGGAAGCTCCTACGAGCAGTACTTC. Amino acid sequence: CASSGGLAGSSYEQYF.

CDR3: CASRGMDNLIRTEAFF. Written as DNA, the CDR3 is TGTGCCAGCAGGGGAATGGACAACTTAATTAGAACTGAAGCTTTCTTT. The rearrangement links TRBV6-4 to TRBJ1-1, with TRBD1 as a possible D gene (5 bases). Germline loops: CDR1 MRHNA, CDR2 SNTAGT. This CDR3 comprises 16 residues. Trimming shortened V by 6 bases and J by 5 bases, and 22 bases separated the two germline ends.

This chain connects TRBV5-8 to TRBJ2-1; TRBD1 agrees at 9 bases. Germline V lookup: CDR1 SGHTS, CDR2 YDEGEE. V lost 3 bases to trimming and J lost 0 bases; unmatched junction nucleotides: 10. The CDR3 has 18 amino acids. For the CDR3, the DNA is TGTGCCAGCAGCTCGGACAGGGGAGCGGGACACTCCTACAATGAGCAGTTCTTC. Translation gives CASSSDRGAGHSYNEQFF.

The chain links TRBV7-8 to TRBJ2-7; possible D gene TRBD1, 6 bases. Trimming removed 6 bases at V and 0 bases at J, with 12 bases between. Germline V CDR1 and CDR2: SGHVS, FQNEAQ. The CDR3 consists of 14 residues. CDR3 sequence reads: CASSRGQTSYEQYF. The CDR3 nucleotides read TGTGCCAGCAGTCGAGGACAGACCTCCTACGAGCAGTACTTC. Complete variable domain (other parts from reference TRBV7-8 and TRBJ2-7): GAGVSQSPRYKVAKRGQDVALRCDPISGHVSLFWYQQALGQGPEFLTYFQNEAQLDKSGLPSDRFFAERPEGSVSTLKIQRTQQEDSAVYLCASSRGQTSYEQYFGPGTRLTVT.

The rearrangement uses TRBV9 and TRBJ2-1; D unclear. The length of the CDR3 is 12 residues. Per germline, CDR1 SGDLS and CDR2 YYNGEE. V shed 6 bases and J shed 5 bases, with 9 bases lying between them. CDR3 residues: CASNQPDNEQFF. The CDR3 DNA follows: TGTGCCAGCAATCAGCCGGACAATGAGCAGTTCTTC. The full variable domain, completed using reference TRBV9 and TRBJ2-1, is DSGVTQTPKHLITATGQRVTLRCSPRSGDLSVYWYQQSLDQGLQFLIQYYNGEERAKGNILERFSAQQFPDLHSELNLSSLELGDSALYFCASNQPDNEQFFGPGTRLTVL.

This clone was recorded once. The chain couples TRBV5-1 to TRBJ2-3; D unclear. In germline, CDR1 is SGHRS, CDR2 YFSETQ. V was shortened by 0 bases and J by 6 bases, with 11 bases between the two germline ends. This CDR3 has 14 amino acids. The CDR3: CASSLVGGRDTQYF. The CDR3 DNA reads TGCGCCAGCAGCTTGGTTGGCGGTAGGGATACGCAGTATTTT.

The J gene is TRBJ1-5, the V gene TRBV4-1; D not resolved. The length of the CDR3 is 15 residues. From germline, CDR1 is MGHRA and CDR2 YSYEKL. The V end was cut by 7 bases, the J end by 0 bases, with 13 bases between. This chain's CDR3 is CASTPRVYSNQPQHF. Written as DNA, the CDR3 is TGCGCCAGCACTCCAAGGGTTTATAGCAATCAGCCCCAGCATTTT.

This CDR3 reads CASSVSRQFNQPQHF. CDR3 DNA sequence: TGTGCCAGCAGTGTAAGTCGACAGTTCAATCAGCCCCAGCATTTT. V usage is TRBV6-1 and J usage is TRBJ1-5, with D tentatively TRBD1 (5 bases). CDR3 length: 15 residues. CDR1 is MNHNS, CDR2 SASEGT, per germline. The V and J ends lost 4 bases and 3 bases respectively, with 13 bases between them.

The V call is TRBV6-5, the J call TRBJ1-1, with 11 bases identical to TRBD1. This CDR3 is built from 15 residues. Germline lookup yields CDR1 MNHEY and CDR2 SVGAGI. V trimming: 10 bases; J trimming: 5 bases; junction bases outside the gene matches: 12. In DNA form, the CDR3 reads TGTGCCACCCTTCCCGGGGGGACAGGGGGTACTGAAGCTTTCTTT. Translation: CATLPGGTGGTEAFF.

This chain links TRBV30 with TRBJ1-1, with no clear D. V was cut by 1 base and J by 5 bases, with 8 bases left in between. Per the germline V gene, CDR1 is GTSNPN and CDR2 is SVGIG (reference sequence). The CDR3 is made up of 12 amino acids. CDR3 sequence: CAWSGGGTEAFF. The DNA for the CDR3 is TGTGCCTGGAGTGGAGGAGGGACTGAAGCTTTCTTT.

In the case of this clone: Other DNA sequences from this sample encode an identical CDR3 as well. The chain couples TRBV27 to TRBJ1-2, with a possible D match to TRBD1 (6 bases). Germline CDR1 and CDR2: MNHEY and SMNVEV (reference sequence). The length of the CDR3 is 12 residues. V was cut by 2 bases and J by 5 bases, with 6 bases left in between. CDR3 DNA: TGTGCCAGCAGTTTACAGGGGTATGGCTACACCTTC. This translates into CASSLQGYGYTF.

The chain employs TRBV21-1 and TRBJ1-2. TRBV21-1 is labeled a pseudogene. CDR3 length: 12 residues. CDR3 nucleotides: TGTGCCAGCCCCGGGGATAACTATGGCTACACCTTC. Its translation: CASPGDNYGYTF.

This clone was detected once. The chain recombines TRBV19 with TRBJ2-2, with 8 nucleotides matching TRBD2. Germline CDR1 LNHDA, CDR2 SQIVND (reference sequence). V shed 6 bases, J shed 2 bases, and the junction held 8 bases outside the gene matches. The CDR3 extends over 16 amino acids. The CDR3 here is CASSVLAGLNTGELFF. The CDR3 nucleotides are TGTGCCAGTAGCGTCTTAGCGGGGCTAAACACCGGGGAGCTGTTTTTT.

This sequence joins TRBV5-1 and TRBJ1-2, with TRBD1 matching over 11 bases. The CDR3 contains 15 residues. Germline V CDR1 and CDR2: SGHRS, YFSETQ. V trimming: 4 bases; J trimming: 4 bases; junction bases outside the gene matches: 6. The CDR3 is CASSPGTGGSYGYTF. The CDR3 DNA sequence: TGCGCCAGCAGCCCGGGGACAGGGGGTTCCTATGGCTACACCTTC.

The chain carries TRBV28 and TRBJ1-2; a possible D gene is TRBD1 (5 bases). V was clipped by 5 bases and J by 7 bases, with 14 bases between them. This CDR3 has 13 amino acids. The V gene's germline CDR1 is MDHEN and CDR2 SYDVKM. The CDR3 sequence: CASSGRDRSGYTF. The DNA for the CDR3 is TGTGCCAGCAGTGGACGGGACCGTTCTGGCTACACCTTC.